This T cell receptor beta chain was identified during a study of radiation and T cells in renal cell carcinoma. Notes on the study in general: From baseline, blood top tumor clonotypes peaked at 2 weeks post-radiation. Pretreatment tumor biopsies were lacking, so baseline clonotypes are unknown.

Produced via immunoSEQ multiplex PCR; TCRdb's table is partial and in-frame only. The sample has 130,000 to 150,000 clones, about 88% seen once. Time point specified: baseline pretreatment blood. This sample's treatment: 15 Gy SBRT to primary tumor, nephrectomy 4 weeks later. Radiation-treated patients gave blood at baseline, week 2 and week 4. V lost 4 bases and J lost 2, with 8 bases in between. The CDR3 is made up of 12 amino acids. CDR1 is GTSNPN and CDR2 is SVGIG in the germline V gene (reference sequence). As regards this clone: Its antigen is undetermined.

J is TRBJ1-2 and V is TRBV30, with D possibly TRBD1 on 6 matching bases. Sample: blood, taken from a patient whose treatment included radiotherapy and nephrectomy. The TCR comes from a woman between 50 and 59 years old with renal cell carcinoma. The CDR3 region has the DNA TGTGCCTGGACAGGGGTGAACTATGGCTACACCTTC. Its translation is CAWTGVNYGYTF. Variable domain in full (rest from reference TRBV30 and TRBJ1-2): SQTIHQWPATLVQPVGSPLSLECTVEGTSNPNLYWYRQAAGRGLQLLFYSVGIGQISSEVPQNLSASRPQDRQFILSSKKLLLSDSGFYLCAWTGVNYGYTFGSGTRLTVV.